The source of this T cell receptor (beta chain) is a study of regulatory T cells in long-lasting Graves disease. Time point: persistent/refractory GD, antithyroid drugs over 5 years with positive TRAb. The TCR library used RNA extracted from PBMCs. This clonotype occurred a few times. V was cut by 0 bases and J by 4 bases, with 14 bases left in between. CDR3 length: 16 amino acids. Germline V gene lookup returns CDR1 SGHTS and CDR2 YDEGEE. Arm-PCR of CDR3 regions with iRepertoire HTBI primers generated TCR beta libraries. TCRdb reprocessed the multiplex PCR reads via MiXCR and lists one record per CDR3 protein. Among 400,000 to 500,000 distinct CDR3 sequences listed, around 20% were seen once.

The sample consisted of peripheral blood mononuclear cells (PBMCs), taken when the disease was refractory, from a patient treated with antithyroid drugs. The clonotype was recovered from a female donor with Graves disease. The chain carries TRBV5-8 and TRBJ1-5; possibly TRBD1 for D (6 bases). CDR3 DNA: TGTGCCAGCAGCTTGGGGTTTAGGGGGGCTAATCAGCCCCAGCATTTT. Amino acid sequence: CASSLGFRGANQPQHF.